The rows below give T cell receptor beta chains drawn from one sample of a study of post-analysis software for immune sequencing data. TCRdb called the PCR reads again in MiXCR, with one record for every CDR3 protein. The table lists 750,000 to 950,000 distinct CDR3 sequences, roughly half of them singletons. The sequencing sample was made of blood. All receptors come from a girl between 10 and 17 years old with multiple sclerosis. CDR3s include the opening cysteine and the closing phenylalanine or tryptophan. A D gene is named only where the DNA matches it firmly. Some rows mark clone size as missing; the rest say once, few, many or name a class of expanded clone.

abundance: once
j_gene: TRBJ1-1
d_gene: NA
len: 16
v_gene: TRBV13
CDR3nt: TGTGCCAGCAGGCTTACTCTGGCCCTGAAGGACACTGAAGCTTTCTTT
CDR3aa: CASRLTLALKDTEAFF

abundance: NA
j_gene: TRBJ2-7
d_gene: TRBD1
len: 13
v_gene: TRBV20-1
CDR3nt: TGCAGTGCTACCCGACAGGGTTCCTACGAGCAGTACTTC
CDR3aa: CSATRQGSYEQYF

abundance: few
j_gene: TRBJ2-7
d_gene: NA
len: 13
v_gene: TRBV29-1
CDR3nt: TGCAGCGTACAAGGACGATTCTCCTACGAGCAGTACTTC
CDR3aa: CSVQGRFSYEQYF

abundance: once
j_gene: TRBJ2-3
d_gene: NA
len: 14
v_gene: TRBV4-1
CDR3nt: TGCGTCAGCAGCCAAGATAGAGGTACAGATACGCAGTATTTT
CDR3aa: CVSSQDRGTDTQYF

abundance: NA
j_gene: TRBJ2-7
d_gene: NA
len: 12
v_gene: TRBV29-1
CDR3nt: TGCAGCGTTGGGACGCACGTTCACGAGCAGTACTTC
CDR3aa: CSVGTHVHEQYF

abundance: NA
j_gene: TRBJ2-1
d_gene: TRBD2
len: 16
v_gene: TRBV20-1
CDR3nt: TGCAGTGCTCAAGTCGGTGGCGGGAGTTCCTACAATGAGCAGTTCTTC
CDR3aa: CSAQVGGGSSYNEQFF

abundance: NA
j_gene: TRBJ2-3
d_gene: NA
len: 15
v_gene: TRBV5-1
CDR3nt: TGCGCCAGCAGCGCGGCCGGGGTCCGGACAGATACGCAGTATTTT
CDR3aa: CASSAAGVRTDTQYF

abundance: once
j_gene: TRBJ1-1
d_gene: NA
len: 14
v_gene: TRBV4-1
CDR3nt: TGCGCCAGCAGCCCTCAGAGAGGGAACACTGAAGCTTTCTTT
CDR3aa: CASSPQRGNTEAFF

abundance: few
j_gene: TRBJ2-6
d_gene: TRBD1
len: 17
v_gene: TRBV10-3
CDR3nt: TGTGCCATCAGTGTGGACAGGCCCAGCTCTGGGGCCAACGTCCTGACTTTC
CDR3aa: CAISVDRPSSGANVLTF

abundance: once
j_gene: TRBJ2-7
d_gene: NA
len: 13
v_gene: TRBV20-1
CDR3nt: TGCAGTGCTCCAGCCAGGGGAACCTACGAGCAGTACTTC
CDR3aa: CSAPARGTYEQYF

abundance: NA
j_gene: TRBJ2-1
d_gene: TRBD2
len: 14
v_gene: TRBV15
CDR3nt: TGTGCCACCAGCAGAGATCTGGCGGGAGGGCACCAGTTCTTC
CDR3aa: CATSRDLAGGHQFF

abundance: NA
j_gene: TRBJ2-1
d_gene: TRBD2
len: 13
v_gene: TRBV29-1
CDR3nt: TGCAGCGTTGCCGTAGCGGGAGGGGTTGAGCAGTTCTTC
CDR3aa: CSVAVAGGVEQFF

abundance: NA
j_gene: TRBJ2-1
d_gene: TRBD2
len: 15
v_gene: TRBV5-1
CDR3nt: TGCGCCAGCAGCAACATAGCGGGGGCTCGTAATGAGCAGTTCTTC
CDR3aa: CASSNIAGARNEQFF

abundance: NA
j_gene: TRBJ1-4
d_gene: NA
len: 14
v_gene: TRBV12-5
CDR3nt: TGTGCTAGTGGCCTAGGCGGTTCCAATGAAAAACTGTTTTTT
CDR3aa: CASGLGGSNEKLFF

abundance: NA
j_gene: TRBJ2-7
d_gene: NA
len: 16
v_gene: TRBV10-3
CDR3nt: TGTGCCATCAGTGAGTCTCTCAGGGTCCAATCCTACGAGCAGTACTTC
CDR3aa: CAISESLRVQSYEQYF

abundance: NA
j_gene: TRBJ2-7
d_gene: TRBD1
len: 14
v_gene: TRBV12-3/TRBV12-4
CDR3nt: TGTGCCAGCAGTTTTGGAAGGGGGCCCTACGAGCAGTACTTC
CDR3aa: CASSFGRGPYEQYF

abundance: NA
j_gene: TRBJ2-7
d_gene: NA
len: 16
v_gene: TRBV5-1
CDR3nt: TGCGCCAGCAGCTTGGCCGTCGGATCCGTCGAGGGCGAGCAGTACTTC
CDR3aa: CASSLAVGSVEGEQYF

abundance: NA
j_gene: TRBJ2-1
d_gene: TRBD2
len: 16
v_gene: TRBV27
CDR3nt: TGTGCCAGCAGTCCCTTAGCGGGAGGGTTCTACAATGAGCAGTTCTTC
CDR3aa: CASSPLAGGFYNEQFF

abundance: NA
j_gene: TRBJ2-7
d_gene: TRBD1
len: 13
v_gene: TRBV7-9
CDR3nt: TGTGCCAGCACCACGGGACAGTCTCTGGAGCAGTACTTC
CDR3aa: CASTTGQSLEQYF

abundance: NA
j_gene: TRBJ2-5
d_gene: NA
len: 17
v_gene: TRBV20-1
CDR3nt: TGCAGTGCTCGAACTACAGGGTTCTATAGCCAGTATGAGACCCAGTACTTC
CDR3aa: CSARTTGFYSQYETQYF

abundance: NA
j_gene: TRBJ1-1
d_gene: TRBD1
len: 13
v_gene: TRBV7-2
CDR3nt: TGTGCCAGCAGCCCCACAGGGGACACTGAAGCTTTCTTT
CDR3aa: CASSPTGDTEAFF

abundance: NA
j_gene: TRBJ1-2
d_gene: NA
len: 13
v_gene: TRBV6-5
CDR3nt: TGTGCCAGCAGTAACCTGGGAGGCTATGGCTACACCTTC
CDR3aa: CASSNLGGYGYTF

abundance: few
j_gene: TRBJ2-4
d_gene: NA
len: 13
v_gene: TRBV7-9
CDR3nt: TGTGCCACCTCCGGGGATACGGGATACATTCAGTACTTC
CDR3aa: CATSGDTGYIQYF

abundance: few
j_gene: TRBJ2-1
d_gene: TRBD2
len: 15
v_gene: TRBV10-3
CDR3nt: TGTGCCATCGCTGGCGGGGGGGCCATCCTGAATGAGCAGTTCTTC
CDR3aa: CAIAGGGAILNEQFF

abundance: NA
j_gene: TRBJ2-1
d_gene: TRBD1
len: 13
v_gene: TRBV2
CDR3nt: TGTGCCAGCAAGGACAGGGGGCCCACTGAGCAGTTCTTC
CDR3aa: CASKDRGPTEQFF

abundance: NA
j_gene: TRBJ2-7
d_gene: NA
len: 13
v_gene: TRBV18
CDR3nt: TGTGCCAGCTCACCCGGACAACTCTACGAGCAGTACTTC
CDR3aa: CASSPGQLYEQYF

abundance: NA
j_gene: TRBJ2-1
d_gene: TRBD2
len: 14
v_gene: TRBV4-2
CDR3nt: TGTGCCAGCAGCCAATCGACTAGCGACAATGAGCAGTTCTTC
CDR3aa: CASSQSTSDNEQFF

abundance: NA
j_gene: TRBJ2-7
d_gene: NA
len: 13
v_gene: TRBV27
CDR3nt: TGTGCCAGCAGTTCCAAGGGGGGCTACGAGCAGTACTTC
CDR3aa: CASSSKGGYEQYF

abundance: NA
j_gene: TRBJ1-2
d_gene: NA
len: 14
v_gene: TRBV6-5
CDR3nt: TGTGCCAGCCTAGTAGGCAGGGGATTTGGTGGCTACACCTTC
CDR3aa: CASLVGRGFGGYTF

abundance: NA
j_gene: TRBJ2-5
d_gene: NA
len: 14
v_gene: TRBV21-1
CDR3nt: TGTGCCAGCAGCAAAAGACAGGGGAACGAGACCCAGTACTTC
CDR3aa: CASSKRQGNETQYF

abundance: NA
j_gene: TRBJ1-6
d_gene: NA
len: 15
v_gene: TRBV10-3
CDR3nt: TGTGCCATCAGTGGGGCAAGGTCCTATAATTCACCCCTCCACTTT
CDR3aa: CAISGARSYNSPLHF

abundance: few
j_gene: TRBJ2-7
d_gene: NA
len: 14
v_gene: TRBV20-1
CDR3nt: TGCAGTGCCCTAGACAGAGACTCGCTCTACGAGCAGTACTTC
CDR3aa: CSALDRDSLYEQYF

abundance: NA
j_gene: TRBJ2-5
d_gene: TRBD2
len: 15
v_gene: TRBV7-2
CDR3nt: TGTGCCAGCAGCTTCCCGCTTAGCGGGAGTGAGACCCAGTACTTC
CDR3aa: CASSFPLSGSETQYF

abundance: once
j_gene: TRBJ1-1
d_gene: NA
len: 13
v_gene: TRBV19
CDR3nt: TGTGCCAGTAGTATGGGAGAGAACACTGAAGCTTTCTTT
CDR3aa: CASSMGENTEAFF

abundance: NA
j_gene: TRBJ2-1
d_gene: NA
len: 20
v_gene: TRBV5-1
CDR3nt: TGCGCCAGCAGCCATCCTAGCGAGCCGGGGCTCGTGGTGGCCTACAATGAGCAGTTCTTC
CDR3aa: CASSHPSEPGLVVAYNEQFF

abundance: few
j_gene: TRBJ2-5
d_gene: NA
len: 15
v_gene: TRBV12-3/TRBV12-4
CDR3nt: TGTGCCAGCAGTTTAGACCGACTAGAAACGGAGACCCAGTACTTC
CDR3aa: CASSLDRLETETQYF

abundance: once
j_gene: TRBJ2-2
d_gene: NA
len: 15
v_gene: TRBV20-1
CDR3nt: TGCAGTGCTAGTTTCCGGGGGCGGAATCCCGGGGAGCTGTTTTTT
CDR3aa: CSASFRGRNPGELFF

abundance: NA
j_gene: TRBJ2-1
d_gene: NA
len: 15
v_gene: TRBV12-5
CDR3nt: TGTGCTAGTGGTCCTGTAACGAGCTCCTACAATGAGCAGTTCTTC
CDR3aa: CASGPVTSSYNEQFF

abundance: NA
j_gene: TRBJ1-6
d_gene: TRBD1
len: 16
v_gene: TRBV4-2
CDR3nt: TGTGCCAACAGCCAAGATGGACAGGGGGCAGATTCACCCCTCCACTTT
CDR3aa: CANSQDGQGADSPLHF

abundance: NA
j_gene: TRBJ2-3
d_gene: NA
len: 11
v_gene: TRBV7-9
CDR3nt: TGTGCCACCTCAAGCACAGATACGCAGTATTTT
CDR3aa: CATSSTDTQYF

abundance: NA
j_gene: TRBJ1-2
d_gene: TRBD1
len: 15
v_gene: TRBV5-6
CDR3nt: TGTGCCAGCAGCTTGGATCCAGGGGGCTCATATGGCTACACCTTC
CDR3aa: CASSLDPGGSYGYTF

abundance: NA
j_gene: TRBJ1-6
d_gene: NA
len: 13
v_gene: TRBV5-1
CDR3nt: TGCGCCAGCAGCTTGCGGGGGGATTCACCCCTCCACTTT
CDR3aa: CASSLRGDSPLHF

abundance: NA
j_gene: TRBJ1-6
d_gene: NA
len: 13
v_gene: TRBV7-3
CDR3nt: TGTGCCAGCAGCTCCGCAGCGGGTTCACCCCTCCACTTT
CDR3aa: CASSSAAGSPLHF

abundance: NA
j_gene: TRBJ2-7
d_gene: NA
len: 14
v_gene: TRBV20-1
CDR3nt: TGCAGTGCTAGCCCGGGACTCCGCTCCTACGAGCAGTACTTC
CDR3aa: CSASPGLRSYEQYF

abundance: many
j_gene: TRBJ2-7
d_gene: NA
len: 13
v_gene: TRBV6-5
CDR3nt: TGTGCCAGCAGTTACGGGGGAACCTACGAGCAGTACTTC
CDR3aa: CASSYGGTYEQYF

abundance: NA
j_gene: TRBJ2-5
d_gene: NA
len: 13
v_gene: TRBV12-3/TRBV12-4
CDR3nt: TGTGCCAGCAGTCGGGACTTTCAAGAGACCCAGTACTTC
CDR3aa: CASSRDFQETQYF

abundance: NA
j_gene: TRBJ2-7
d_gene: TRBD1
len: 15
v_gene: TRBV5-6
CDR3nt: TGTGCCAGCAGCTTGGAACTGGGACAGGGGGACGAGCAGTACTTC
CDR3aa: CASSLELGQGDEQYF

abundance: few
j_gene: TRBJ2-5
d_gene: TRBD2
len: 16
v_gene: TRBV5-1
CDR3nt: TGCGCCAGCAGCTTGGAAGTAGCGGGAGGTGGAGAGACCCAGTACTTC
CDR3aa: CASSLEVAGGGETQYF

abundance: few
j_gene: TRBJ2-7
d_gene: TRBD2
len: 14
v_gene: TRBV7-3
CDR3nt: TGTGCCAGCAGCGTGACTAGCCAGTACGGCGAGCAGTACTTC
CDR3aa: CASSVTSQYGEQYF

abundance: NA
j_gene: TRBJ2-5
d_gene: TRBD2
len: 16
v_gene: TRBV12-3/TRBV12-4
CDR3nt: TGTGCCAGCAGTTTCAGACTAGCGGGAGTCCAAGAGACCCAGTACTTC
CDR3aa: CASSFRLAGVQETQYF

abundance: NA
j_gene: TRBJ2-3
d_gene: NA
len: 19
v_gene: TRBV5-1
CDR3nt: TGCGCCAGCAGCTTGGTTGGGGGCGGTCGGATCCCTAGCACAGATACGCAGTATTTT
CDR3aa: CASSLVGGGRIPSTDTQYF